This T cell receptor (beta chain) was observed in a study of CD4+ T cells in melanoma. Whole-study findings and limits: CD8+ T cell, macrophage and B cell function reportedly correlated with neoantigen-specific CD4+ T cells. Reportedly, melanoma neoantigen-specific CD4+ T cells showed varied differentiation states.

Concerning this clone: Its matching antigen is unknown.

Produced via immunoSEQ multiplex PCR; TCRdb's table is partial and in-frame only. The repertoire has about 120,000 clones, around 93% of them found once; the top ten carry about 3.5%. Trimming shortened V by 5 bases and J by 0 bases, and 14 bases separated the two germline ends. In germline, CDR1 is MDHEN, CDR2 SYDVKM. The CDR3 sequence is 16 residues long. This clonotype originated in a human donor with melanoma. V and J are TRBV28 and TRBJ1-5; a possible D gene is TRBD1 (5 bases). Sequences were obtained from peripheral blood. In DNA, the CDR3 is TGTGCCAGCAGTCCGGCCAGGGAGGGTAGCAATCAGCCCCAGCATTTT. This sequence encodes CASSPAREGSNQPQHF.